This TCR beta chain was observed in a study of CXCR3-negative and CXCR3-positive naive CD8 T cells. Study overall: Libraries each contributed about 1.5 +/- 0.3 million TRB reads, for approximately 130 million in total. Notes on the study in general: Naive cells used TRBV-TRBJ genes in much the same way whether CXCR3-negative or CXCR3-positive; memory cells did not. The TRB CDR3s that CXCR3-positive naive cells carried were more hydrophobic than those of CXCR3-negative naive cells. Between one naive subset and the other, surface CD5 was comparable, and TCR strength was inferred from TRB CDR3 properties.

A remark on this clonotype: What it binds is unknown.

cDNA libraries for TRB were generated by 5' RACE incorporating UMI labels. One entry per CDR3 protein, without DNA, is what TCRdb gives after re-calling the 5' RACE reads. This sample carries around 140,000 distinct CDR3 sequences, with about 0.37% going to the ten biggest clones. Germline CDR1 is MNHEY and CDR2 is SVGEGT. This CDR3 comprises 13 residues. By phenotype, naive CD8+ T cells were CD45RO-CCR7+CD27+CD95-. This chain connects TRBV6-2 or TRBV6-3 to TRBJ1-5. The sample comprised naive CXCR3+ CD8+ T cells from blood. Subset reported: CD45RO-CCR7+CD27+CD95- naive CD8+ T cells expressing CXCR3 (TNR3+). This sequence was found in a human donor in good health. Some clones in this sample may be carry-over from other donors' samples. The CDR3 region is CASSYGGAQPQHF.